This is a list of T cell receptor beta chains from one sample in a study of shared clonotypes between healthy human individuals. Method: immunoSEQ multiplex PCR; TCRdb's copy keeps in-frame clones and lacks some. The data show around 200,000 clones, 85% to 95% seen once. Input material: naive CD4+ T cells sorted from blood. The receptors originated from a woman between 25 and 40 years old in good health. The CDR3 runs from the conserved cysteine through the conserved F or W. D genes are given only for firm matches. Clone size is stated in some rows and not others, as once, few, many or a class when expanded.

>TRBJ1-1|TRBV5-1|TRBD1|NA
TGCGCCAGCAGCTTGGGGACAGGGAAGACTGAAGCTTTCTTT
CASSLGTGKTEAFF
>TRBJ2-5|TRBV27|TRBD1|NA
TGTGCCAGCACCCTACTACAGGGGCCGGTCGGGGCCCAGTACTTC
CASTLLQGPVGAQYF
>TRBJ1-1|TRBV6-5|NA|NA
TGTGCCAGCAGCGGAGGGGTGAACACTGAAGCTTTCTTT
CASSGGVNTEAFF
>TRBJ2-7|TRBV7-9|TRBD2|few
TGTGCCAGCAGCTATACTAGCGGGACCTACGAGCAGTACTTC
CASSYTSGTYEQYF
>TRBJ2-1|TRBV11-2|NA|NA
TGTGCCAGCGGAGAGCGGTATACCTCCTACAATGAGCAGTTCTTC
CASGERYTSYNEQFF
>TRBJ2-7|TRBV5-1|TRBD2|few
TGCGCCAGCAGCCTCTCCGGGACTAGCGGCTACGAGCAGTACTTC
CASSLSGTSGYEQYF
>TRBJ2-1|TRBV5-1|TRBD2|once
TGCGCCAGCAGCTTGGTTTCTGGGACTAGCGGGAGGGAGTTCTTC
CASSLVSGTSGREFF
>TRBJ1-6|TRBV18|NA|NA
TGTGCCAGCTCACCCAGCAGAAATTCACCCCTCCACTTT
CASSPSRNSPLHF
>TRBJ2-4|TRBV4-1|NA|NA
TGCGCCAGCAGCCAACTTCGGGGGGCCAAAAACATTCAGTACTTC
CASSQLRGAKNIQYF
>TRBJ2-5|TRBV7-7|NA|NA
TGTGCCAGCAGCTTATCCAGGGCACAAGAGACCCAGTACTTC
CASSLSRAQETQYF
>TRBJ2-7|TRBV7-8|TRBD2|once
TGTGCCAGCAGCTTAAGTAGCGGGACCCACGAGCAGTACTTC
CASSLSSGTHEQYF
>TRBJ2-5|TRBV7-6|TRBD2|NA
TGTGCCAGCAGCACGACTAGCGGGATGGCGGAGACCCAGTACTTC
CASSTTSGMAETQYF
>TRBJ2-2|TRBV5-1|TRBD1|few
TGCGCCAGCAGCTTCACGGGACAGGGTGGCACCGGGGAGCTGTTTTTT
CASSFTGQGGTGELFF
>TRBJ2-7|TRBV5-1|TRBD1|NA
TGCGCCAGCAGCAATCGACAGGGTGGTTACGAGCAGTACTTC
CASSNRQGGYEQYF
>TRBJ2-5|TRBV27|NA|NA
TGTGCCAGCTCGACAGGGAGGAGGGAGCAGTACTTC
CASSTGRREQYF
>TRBJ2-3|TRBV4-1|TRBD1|NA
TGCGCCAGCAGCCCCATCAGGGGGCAGAGCACAGATACGCAGTATTTT
CASSPIRGQSTDTQYF
>TRBJ2-7|TRBV10-2|TRBD2|NA
TGCGCCAGCAGGGGGACTAGCGGGAGGGCAGGCATGTACGAGCAGTACTTC
CASRGTSGRAGMYEQYF
>TRBJ1-5|TRBV27|TRBD1|NA
TGTGCCAGCAGCCGTACAGGGGGGCCCCAGCATTTT
CASSRTGGPQHF
>TRBJ2-1|TRBV27|TRBD1|NA
TGTGCCAGCAGACCCATGGGACAGGGGCACAATGAGCAGTTCTTC
CASRPMGQGHNEQFF
>TRBJ2-7|TRBV19|NA|NA
TGTGCCAGTAGTCTCAATCAGTTTTCCTACGAGCAGTACTTC
CASSLNQFSYEQYF
>TRBJ2-6|TRBV9|NA|NA
TGTGCCAGCAGCGTCCAAAGCTCTGGGGCCAACGTCCTGACTTTC
CASSVQSSGANVLTF
>TRBJ2-7|TRBV6-1|NA|NA
TGTGCCAGCAGCCTCCCTGGAGGGGGCGGCGACGAGCAGTACTTC
CASSLPGGGGDEQYF
>TRBJ2-3|TRBV2|TRBD2|NA
TGTGCCAGCGTCGGCAGGACTAGCGGGAATACGGATACGCAGTATTTT
CASVGRTSGNTDTQYF
>TRBJ1-5|TRBV4-1|NA|NA
TGCGCCAGCAGCCAAGTAGTGGGTCAGCCCCAGCATTTT
CASSQVVGQPQHF
>TRBJ2-7|TRBV28|TRBD1|NA
TGTGCCAGCAGCTATATTACAGGGGGTTACGAGCAGTACTTC
CASSYITGGYEQYF
>TRBJ1-1|TRBV4-1|TRBD1|NA
TGCGCCAGCAGCCAGACAGGGGTGTACACTGAAGCTTTCTTT
CASSQTGVYTEAFF
>TRBJ2-7|TRBV18|TRBD1|NA
TGTGCCAGCTCACCACCCAGGGACAGATATTCTACGAGGCAGTACTTC
CASSPPRDRYSTRQYF
>TRBJ1-2|TRBV2|TRBD1|NA
TGTGCCAGCAGTGCCCGGGACAGGGGGCAAGAAAACTATGGCTACACCTTC
CASSARDRGQENYGYTF
>TRBJ1-1|TRBV27|NA|NA
TGTGCCAGCAGTAAGAACACTGAAGCTTTCTTT
CASSKNTEAFF
>TRBJ2-7|TRBV18|NA|NA
TGTGCCAGCTCAAGGGACTCAAAATCCTACGAGCAGTACTTC
CASSRDSKSYEQYF
>TRBJ2-4|TRBV7-9|NA|NA
TGTGCCAGCAGCTTGTTAGAGGTGGACATTCAGTACTTC
CASSLLEVDIQYF